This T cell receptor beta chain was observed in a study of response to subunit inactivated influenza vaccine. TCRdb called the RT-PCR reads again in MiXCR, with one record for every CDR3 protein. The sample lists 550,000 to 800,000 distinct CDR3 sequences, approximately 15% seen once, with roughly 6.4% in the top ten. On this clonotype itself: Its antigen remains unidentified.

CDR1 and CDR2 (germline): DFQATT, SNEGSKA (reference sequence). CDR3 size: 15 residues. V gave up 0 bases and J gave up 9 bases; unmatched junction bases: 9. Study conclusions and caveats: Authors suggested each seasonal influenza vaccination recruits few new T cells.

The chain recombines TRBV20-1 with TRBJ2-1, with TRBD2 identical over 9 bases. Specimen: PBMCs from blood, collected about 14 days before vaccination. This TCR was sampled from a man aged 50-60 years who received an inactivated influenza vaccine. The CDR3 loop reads CSARDLSGGPPEQFF. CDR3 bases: TGCAGTGCTAGAGATCTTAGCGGGGGCCCTCCTGAGCAGTTCTTC.